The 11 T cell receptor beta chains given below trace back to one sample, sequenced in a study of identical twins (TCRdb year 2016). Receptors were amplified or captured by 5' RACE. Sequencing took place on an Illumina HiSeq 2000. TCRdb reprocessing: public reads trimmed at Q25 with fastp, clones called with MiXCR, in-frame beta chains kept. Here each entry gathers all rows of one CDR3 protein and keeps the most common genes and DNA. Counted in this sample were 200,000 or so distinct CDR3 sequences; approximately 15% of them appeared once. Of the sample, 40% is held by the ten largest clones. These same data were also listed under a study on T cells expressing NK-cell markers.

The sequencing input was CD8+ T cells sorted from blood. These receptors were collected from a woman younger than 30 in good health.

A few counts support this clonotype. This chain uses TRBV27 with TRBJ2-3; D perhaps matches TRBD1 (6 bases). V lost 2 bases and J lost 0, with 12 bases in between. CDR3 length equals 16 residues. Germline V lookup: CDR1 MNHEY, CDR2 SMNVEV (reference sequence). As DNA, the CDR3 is TGTGCCAGCAGTTTAGGGGGCTGGGCTAGCACAGATACGCAGTATTTT. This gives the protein CASSLGGWASTDTQYF.

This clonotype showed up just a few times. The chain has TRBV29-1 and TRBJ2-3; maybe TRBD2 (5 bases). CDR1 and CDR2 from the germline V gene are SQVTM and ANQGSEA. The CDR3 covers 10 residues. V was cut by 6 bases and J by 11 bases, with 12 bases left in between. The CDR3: CSVRTAGQYF. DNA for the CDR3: TGCAGCGTGAGAACGGCGGGGCAGTATTTT.

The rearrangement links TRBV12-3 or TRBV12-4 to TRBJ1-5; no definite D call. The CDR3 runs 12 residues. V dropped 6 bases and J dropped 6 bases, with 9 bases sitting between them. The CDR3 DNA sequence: TGTGCCAGCAGGAGCTCGTTTCAGCCCCAGCATTTT. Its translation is CASRSSFQPQHF.

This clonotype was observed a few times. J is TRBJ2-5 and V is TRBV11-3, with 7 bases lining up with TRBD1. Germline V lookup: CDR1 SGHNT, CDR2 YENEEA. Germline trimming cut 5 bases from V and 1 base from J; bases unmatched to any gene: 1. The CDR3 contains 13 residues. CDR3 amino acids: CASSDRVQETQYF. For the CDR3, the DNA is TGTGCCAGCAGCGACAGGGTCCAAGAGACCCAGTACTTC.

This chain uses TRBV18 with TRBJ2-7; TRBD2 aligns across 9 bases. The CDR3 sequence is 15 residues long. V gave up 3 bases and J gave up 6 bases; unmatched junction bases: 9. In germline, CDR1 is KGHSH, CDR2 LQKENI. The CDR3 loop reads CASSPPLAGRSEQYF. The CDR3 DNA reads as TGTGCCAGCTCACCCCCCCTAGCGGGACGATCCGAGCAGTACTTC.

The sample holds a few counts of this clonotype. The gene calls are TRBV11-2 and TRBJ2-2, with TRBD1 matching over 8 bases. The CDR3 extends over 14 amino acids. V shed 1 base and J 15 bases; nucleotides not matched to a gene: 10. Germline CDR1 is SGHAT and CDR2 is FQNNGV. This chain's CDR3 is CASSLVERTGQLFF. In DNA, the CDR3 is TGTGCCAGCAGCTTAGTCGAGAGGACAGGGCAGTTGTTTTTT.

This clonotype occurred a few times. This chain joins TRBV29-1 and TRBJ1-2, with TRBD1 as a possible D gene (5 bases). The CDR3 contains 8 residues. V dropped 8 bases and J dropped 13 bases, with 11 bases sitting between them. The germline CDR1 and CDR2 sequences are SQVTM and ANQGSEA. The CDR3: CSSGETTF. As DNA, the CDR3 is TGCAGCTCGGGGGAGACCACCTTC.

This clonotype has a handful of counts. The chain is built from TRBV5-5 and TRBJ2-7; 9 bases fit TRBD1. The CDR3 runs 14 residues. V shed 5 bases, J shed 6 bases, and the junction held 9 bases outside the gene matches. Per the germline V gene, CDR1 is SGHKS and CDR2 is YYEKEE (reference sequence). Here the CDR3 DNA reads TGTGCCAGCAGATCATGGACAGGGGTCCCCGAGCAGTACTTC. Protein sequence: CASRSWTGVPEQYF.

Here the CDR3 reads CASSYAAGADTGELFF. Here the CDR3 DNA reads TGTGCCAGCAGTTACGCAGCGGGAGCGGACACCGGGGAGCTGTTTTTT. V is TRBV6-5 and J is TRBJ2-2; 8 bases agree with TRBD2. CDR1 and CDR2 (germline): MNHEY, SVGAGI. Germline trimming cut 2 bases from V and 3 bases from J; bases unmatched to any gene: 5. This CDR3 contains 16 residues.

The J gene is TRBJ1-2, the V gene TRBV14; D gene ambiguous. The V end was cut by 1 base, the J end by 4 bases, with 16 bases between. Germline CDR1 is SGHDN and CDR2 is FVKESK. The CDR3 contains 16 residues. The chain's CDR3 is CASSQVLRTDPYGYTF. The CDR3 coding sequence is TGTGCCAGCAGCCAAGTGTTACGCACGGACCCCTATGGCTACACCTTC.

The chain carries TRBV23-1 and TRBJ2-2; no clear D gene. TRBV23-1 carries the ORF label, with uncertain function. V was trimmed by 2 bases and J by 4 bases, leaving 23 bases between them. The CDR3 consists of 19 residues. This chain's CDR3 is CASSQSLIGVTLGTGELFF. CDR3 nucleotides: TGCGCCAGCAGTCAAAGTCTTATTGGAGTGACGTTGGGCACCGGGGAGCTGTTTTTT.